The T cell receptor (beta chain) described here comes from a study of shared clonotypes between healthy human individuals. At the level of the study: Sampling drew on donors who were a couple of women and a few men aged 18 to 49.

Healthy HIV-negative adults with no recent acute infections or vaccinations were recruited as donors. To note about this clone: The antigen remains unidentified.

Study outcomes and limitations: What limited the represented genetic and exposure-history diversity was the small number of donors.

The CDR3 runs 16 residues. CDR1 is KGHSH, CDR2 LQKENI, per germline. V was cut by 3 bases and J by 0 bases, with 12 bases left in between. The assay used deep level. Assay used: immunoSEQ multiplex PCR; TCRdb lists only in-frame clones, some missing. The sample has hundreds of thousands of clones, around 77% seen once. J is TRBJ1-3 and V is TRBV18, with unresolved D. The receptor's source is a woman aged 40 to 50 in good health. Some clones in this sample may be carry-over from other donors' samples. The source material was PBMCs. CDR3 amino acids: CASSPKRIDSGNTIYF. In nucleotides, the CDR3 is TGTGCCAGCTCACCGAAGAGGATCGACTCTGGAAACACCATATATTTT.